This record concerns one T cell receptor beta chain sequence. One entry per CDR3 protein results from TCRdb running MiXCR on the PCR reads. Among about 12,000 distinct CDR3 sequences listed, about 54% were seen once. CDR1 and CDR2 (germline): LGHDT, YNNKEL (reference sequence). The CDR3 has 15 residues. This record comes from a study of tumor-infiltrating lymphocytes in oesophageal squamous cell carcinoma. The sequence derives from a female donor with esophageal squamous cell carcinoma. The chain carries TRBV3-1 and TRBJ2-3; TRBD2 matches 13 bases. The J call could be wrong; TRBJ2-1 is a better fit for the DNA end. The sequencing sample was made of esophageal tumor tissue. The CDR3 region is CASSQGTSGSVEQFF. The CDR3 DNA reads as TGTGCCAGCAGCCAAGGGACTAGCGGGAGCGTCGAGCAGTTCTTC.